Listed here are 13 T cell receptor beta chains from one sample, sequenced in a study of blood T cells in healthy people across ages. Then a second PCR, running about 6 to 11 cycles, was carried out with a sample-barcoded 5' primer and a J-beta primer mix. From the 5' RACE reads, TCRdb called clonotypes with MiXCR, one entry per CDR3 protein. The table includes 600,000 to 650,000 distinct CDR3 sequences, approximately 59% detected once. Sequencing was carried out using blood. Every receptor here comes from a man in his 60s in good health.

V usage is TRBV5-6 and J usage is TRBJ2-7; no reliable D call. Germline CDR1 reads SGHDT; CDR2 reads YYEEEE. This CDR3 has 14 amino acids. V was shortened by 2 bases and J by 9 bases, with 18 bases between the two germline ends. The CDR3 DNA follows: TGTGCCAGCAGCTTTCCCCAGCTCCGGTTTCGGCAGTACTTC. It translates to CASSFPQLRFRQYF.

This chain uses TRBV20-1 with TRBJ1-2; TRBD1 matches at 7 bases. The CDR3 runs to 14 residues. V shed 0 bases and J 2 bases; nucleotides not matched to a gene: 3. Germline-derived CDR1 and CDR2 are DFQATT and SNEGSKA (reference sequence). The CDR3, as DNA: TGCAGTGCTAGAGATGCGACAGGGAACTATGGCTACACCTTC. It specifies CSARDATGNYGYTF.

This clonotype was detected ten times or more. This chain uses TRBV7-2 with TRBJ2-3, with D hard to call. Germline V gene data show CDR1 as SGHTA and CDR2 as FQGNSA. V lost 1 base to trimming and J lost 4 bases, with 6 bases between them. The CDR3 has 13 residues. In nucleotides, the CDR3 is TGTGCCAGCAGCTTAGTTTTCTCAGATACGCAGTATTTT. Amino acid sequence: CASSLVFSDTQYF.

The rearrangement uses TRBV20-1 and TRBJ2-5; D perhaps matches TRBD2 (6 bases). The CDR3 is made up of 11 amino acids. CDR1 is DFQATT and CDR2 is SNEGSKA in the germline V gene (reference sequence). CDR3 region: CSPRGQETQYF. CDR3 DNA: TGCAGCCCCCGGGGGCAAGAGACCCAGTACTTC.

There are a few counts of this clonotype. The chain combines TRBV5-1 with TRBJ2-5; TRBD1 matches at 9 bases. The DNA end is a closer match to TRBJ2-7, so the J assignment may be wrong. The CDR3 contains 15 residues. CDR1 and CDR2 (germline): SGHRS, YFSETQ. The CDR3 here is CASSYGTGSYDEQYF. In nucleotides, the CDR3 is TGCGCCAGCAGCTACGGGACAGGGTCTTACGACGAGCAGTACTTC.

The chain couples TRBV10-3 to TRBJ2-1; TRBD1 matches 11 bases. Looked up from germline, CDR1 is ENHRY and CDR2 is SYGVKD. The junction had 5 bases not matched to a gene; V was cut back by 4 bases and J by 0 bases. This CDR3 spans 17 amino acids. CDR3 bases: TGTGCCATCAGTGCCCGCGGGACAGGGGGCTCCTACAATGAGCAGTTCTTC. Its translation: CAISARGTGGSYNEQFF.

The chain couples TRBV20-1 to TRBJ2-3, with D possibly being TRBD1 or TRBD2 (6 bases each). CDR3 length equals 17 residues. The germline V and J ends were trimmed by 5 bases and 6 bases, with 27 bases remaining between them. CDR1 is DFQATT, CDR2 SNEGSKA, per germline (reference sequence). The CDR3 loop reads CSAGGGTEDPWGDTQYF. In DNA, the CDR3 is TGCAGTGCTGGAGGGGGGACCGAGGACCCCTGGGGGGATACGCAGTATTTT.

V is TRBV20-1 and J is TRBJ2-6; D is unclear. V gave up 7 bases and J gave up 0 bases, with 10 bases separating them. Germline V gene data show CDR1 as DFQATT and CDR2 as SNEGSKA (reference sequence). The CDR3 spans 14 residues. The DNA of the CDR3 is TGCAGTGTTCCTTCCTCCTCTGGGGCCAACGTCCTGACTTTC. It codes for CSVPSSSGANVLTF.

The chain is built from TRBV4-2 and TRBJ2-3, with D possibly TRBD1 on 6 matching bases. This CDR3 region has 16 residues. Germline-derived CDR1 and CDR2 are LGHNA and YNFKEQ. V shed 0 bases and J shed 0 bases, with 10 bases lying between them. The CDR3 loop is CASSQDWDTSTDTQYF. CDR3 bases: TGTGCCAGCAGCCAAGATTGGGACACAAGCACAGATACGCAGTATTTT.

This rearrangement joins TRBV3-1 to TRBJ2-3; TRBD2 agrees at 7 bases. CDR3 size: 17 residues. Germline V gene sequence: CDR1 LGHDT, CDR2 YNNKEL (reference sequence). After removal of 0 bases from V and 2 bases from J, the junction contained 8 bases not matched to a gene. As DNA, the CDR3 is TGTGCCAGCAGCCAAGAACGAAGCGGGGCGTTCACAGATACGCAGTATTTT. Protein product: CASSQERSGAFTDTQYF.

V and J are TRBV29-1 and TRBJ2-3, with D possibly being TRBD1 or TRBD2 (6 bases each). This CDR3 is 13 amino acids long. Looked up from germline, CDR1 is SQVTM and CDR2 is ANQGSEA. The V end lost 7 bases, the J end lost 4 bases, and 15 bases lay between the germline ends. CDR3 sequence: CSAARGRSDTQYF. The CDR3 nucleotides read TGCAGCGCCGCTCGGGGGCGCTCAGATACGCAGTATTTT.

V is TRBV2 and J is TRBJ2-2, with unresolved D. Germline-derived CDR1 and CDR2 are SNHLY and FYNNEI. Trimming shortened V by 5 bases and J by 4 bases, and 11 bases separated the two germline ends. The CDR3 length is 14 residues. CDR3 residues: CASSRTYSTGELFF. CDR3 DNA sequence: TGTGCCAGCAGTAGGACCTACAGCACCGGGGAGCTGTTTTTT.

V and J are TRBV10-3 and TRBJ2-7, with 9 bases fitting TRBD1. The germline CDR1 and CDR2 sequences are ENHRY and SYGVKD. The CDR3 has 13 residues. The trim removed 6 bases at V and 3 bases at J, leaving 3 bases unmatched. CDR3 nucleotides: TGTGCCATCAGGCGGGACAGGGACTACGAGCAGTACTTC. Amino acids: CAIRRDRDYEQYF.